What follows are 10 T cell receptor beta chains derived from one specimen sequenced in a study of OX40 agonist ivuxolimab in advanced cancers. Libraries were prepared by immunoSEQ multiplex PCR; TCRdb keeps only in-frame clonotypes and omits some of them. The table shows 55,000 to 75,000 clones, with approximately 82% occurring only once. Sequencing was performed on CD4+ or CD8+ T cells sorted from blood, taken in a trial of the OX40 agonist ivuxolimab. The receptors stem from an adult with an advanced solid tumor such as melanoma, head and neck, liver or kidney cancer.

The chain recombines TRBV6-1 with TRBJ1-2; D is undetermined. Germline V CDR1 and CDR2: MNHNS, SASEGT. V gave up 2 bases and J gave up 3 bases, with 13 bases separating them. This CDR3 comprises 15 residues. CDR3 nucleotide sequence: TGTGCCAGCAGTGAACAGGTGTCGAGGGACTATGGCTACACCTTC. Its translation: CASSEQVSRDYGYTF.

The chain joins TRBV7-2 to TRBJ2-4; tentatively, D is TRBD1 or TRBD2 (7 bases each). The CDR3 is 12 residues long. The V gene lost 4 bases and the J gene lost 8 bases, with 9 bases spanning the gap. Per the germline V gene, CDR1 is SGHTA and CDR2 is FQGNSA. CDR3 residues: CASSSGGDIQYF. Written as DNA, the CDR3 is TGTGCCAGCAGCTCAGGGGGGGACATTCAGTACTTC.

The genes are TRBV7-2 and TRBJ1-5, with 9 positions matching TRBD1. The CDR3 totals 14 residues. Trimming removed 5 bases from V and 4 bases from J; junction bases left unmatched: 3. Germline-derived CDR1 and CDR2 are SGHTA and FQGNSA. The CDR3: CASSTDRGNQPQHF. The CDR3 bases are TGTGCCAGCAGCACGGACAGGGGAAATCAGCCCCAGCATTTT.

CDR3 in amino acids: CASSWWDRGGEKLFF. CDR3 DNA: TGTGCCAGCAGCTGGTGGGACAGGGGAGGTGAAAAACTGTTTTTT. The V call is TRBV11-2, the J call TRBJ1-4; 10 bases line up with TRBD1. The V segment lost 4 bases and the J segment 7 bases; nucleotides outside the gene matches: 6. Per the germline V gene, CDR1 is SGHAT and CDR2 is FQNNGV. The CDR3 covers 15 residues.

The chain carries TRBV18 and TRBJ2-1, with 7 bases matching TRBD2. The CDR3 consists of 16 residues. The trim removed 5 bases at V and 4 bases at J, leaving 11 bases unmatched. CDR1 and CDR2 from the germline V gene are KGHSH and LQKENI. CDR3 DNA: TGTGCCAGCTCAGGGGGAGGCGGCGGGGGATACAATGAGCAGTTCTTC. Amino acids: CASSGGGGGGYNEQFF. The variable domain in full, completed from reference TRBV18 and TRBJ2-1, reads NAGVMQNPRHLVRRRGQEARLRCSPMKGHSHVYWYRQLPEEGLKFMVYLQKENIIDESGMPKERFSAEFPKEGPSILRIQQVVRGDSAAYFCASSGGGGGGYNEQFFGPGTRLTVL.

The chain combines TRBV5-1 with TRBJ2-7; either TRBD1 or TRBD2 may supply D (6 bases each). The germline V gene has CDR1 SGHRS and CDR2 YFSETQ. This CDR3 has 15 residues. V shed 0 bases and J shed 1 base, with 11 bases lying between them. The DNA for the CDR3 is TGCGCCAGCAGCTTGGAGGAGGGGGTGTCCTACGAGCAGTACTTC. It codes for CASSLEEGVSYEQYF.

This clone was seen only once. J is TRBJ1-1 and V is TRBV27, with 7 bases aligning to TRBD1. After removal of 5 bases from V and 4 bases from J, the junction contained 13 bases not matched to a gene. CDR1 is MNHEY and CDR2 is SMNVEV in the germline V gene (reference sequence). This CDR3 has 16 amino acids. CDR3 bases: TGTGCCAGCAGTACCCCGACAGGGAAGGGGTTCACTGAAGCTTTCTTT. It is translated as CASSTPTGKGFTEAFF.

The V gene is TRBV2, the J gene TRBJ1-4, with 8 bases fitting TRBD1. This CDR3 spans 13 amino acids. Germline V CDR1 and CDR2: SNHLY, FYNNEI. Trimming took 5 bases from V and 8 from J; bases not matched to a gene: 4. The CDR3 sequence is CASSRDRNEKLFF. The CDR3 DNA is TGTGCCAGCAGTAGGGACAGGAACGAAAAACTGTTTTTT.

CDR3 amino acids: CASSETPVSGNTIYF. CDR3 in DNA: TGCGCCAGCAGCGAAACCCCAGTCTCTGGAAACACCATATATTTT. The gene calls are TRBV5-1 and TRBJ1-3, with D unresolved. CDR3 size: 15 residues. The V and J ends lost 4 bases and 0 bases respectively, with 11 bases between them. The germline CDR1 and CDR2 sequences are SGHRS and YFSETQ.

V is TRBV19 and J is TRBJ2-5, with 7 bases fitting TRBD2. V was clipped by 5 bases and J by 2 bases; unmatched bases: 11. The length of the CDR3 is 16 residues. Per germline, CDR1 LNHDA and CDR2 SQIVND (reference sequence). CDR3 loop: CASSLGASGRQETQYF. The CDR3 DNA follows: TGTGCCAGTAGTTTAGGGGCTAGCGGAAGACAAGAGACCCAGTACTTC.